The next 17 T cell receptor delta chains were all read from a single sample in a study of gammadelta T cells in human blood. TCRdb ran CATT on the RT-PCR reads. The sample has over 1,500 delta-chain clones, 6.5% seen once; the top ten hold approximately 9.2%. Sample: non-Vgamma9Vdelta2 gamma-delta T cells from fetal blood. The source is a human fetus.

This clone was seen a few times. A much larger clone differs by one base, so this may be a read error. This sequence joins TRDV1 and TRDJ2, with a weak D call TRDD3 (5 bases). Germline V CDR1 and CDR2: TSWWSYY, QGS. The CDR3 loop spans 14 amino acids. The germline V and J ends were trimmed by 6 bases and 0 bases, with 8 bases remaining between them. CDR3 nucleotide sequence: TGTGCTCTTGGTGGGGTAGCTTTGACAGCACAACTCTTCTTT. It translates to CALGGVALTAQLFF.

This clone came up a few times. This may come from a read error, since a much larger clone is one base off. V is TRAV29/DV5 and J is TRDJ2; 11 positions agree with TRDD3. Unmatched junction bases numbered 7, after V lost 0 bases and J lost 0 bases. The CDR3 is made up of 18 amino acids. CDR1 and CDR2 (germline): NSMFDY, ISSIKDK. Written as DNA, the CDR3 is TGTGCAGCAAGCGTGAAGTGGGGGATACGGACTTTGACAGCACAACTCTTCTTT. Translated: CAASVKWGIRTLTAQLFF.

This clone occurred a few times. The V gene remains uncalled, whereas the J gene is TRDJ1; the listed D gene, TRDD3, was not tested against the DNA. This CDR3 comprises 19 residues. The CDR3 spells CAAPSSYWGIRPYTDKLIF. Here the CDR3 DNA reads TGTGCTGCGCCGTCTTCCTACTGGGGGATACGGCCTTACACCGATAAACTCATCTTT.

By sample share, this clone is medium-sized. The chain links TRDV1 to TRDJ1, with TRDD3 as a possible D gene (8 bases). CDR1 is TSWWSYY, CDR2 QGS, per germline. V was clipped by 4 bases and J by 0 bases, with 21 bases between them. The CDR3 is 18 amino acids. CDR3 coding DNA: TGTGCTCTTGGGGCTCCTTTCCTACGTGGGGGATACACCGATAAACTCATCTTT. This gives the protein CALGAPFLRGGYTDKLIF.

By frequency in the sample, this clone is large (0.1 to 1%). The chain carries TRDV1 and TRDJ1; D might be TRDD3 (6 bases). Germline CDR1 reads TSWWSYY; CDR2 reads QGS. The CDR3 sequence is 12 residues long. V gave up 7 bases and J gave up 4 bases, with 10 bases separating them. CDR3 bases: TGTGCTCTTGCGGCGGGATACGATAAACTCATCTTT. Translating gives CALAAGYDKLIF.

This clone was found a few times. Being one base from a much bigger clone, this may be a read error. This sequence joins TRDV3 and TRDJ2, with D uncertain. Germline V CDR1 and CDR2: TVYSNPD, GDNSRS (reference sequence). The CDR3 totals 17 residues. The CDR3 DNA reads TGTGCCTCCCACAATCACTTACTGCAAGCTTTGACAGCACAACGCTTCTTT. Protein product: CASHNHLLQALTAQRFF.

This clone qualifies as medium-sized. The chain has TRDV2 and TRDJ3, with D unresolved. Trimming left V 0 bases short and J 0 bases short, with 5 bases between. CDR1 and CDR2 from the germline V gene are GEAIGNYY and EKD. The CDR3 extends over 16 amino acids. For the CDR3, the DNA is TGTGCCTGTGACACCGGGAGCTCCTGGGACACCCGACAGATGTTTTTC. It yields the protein CACDTGSSWDTRQMFF.

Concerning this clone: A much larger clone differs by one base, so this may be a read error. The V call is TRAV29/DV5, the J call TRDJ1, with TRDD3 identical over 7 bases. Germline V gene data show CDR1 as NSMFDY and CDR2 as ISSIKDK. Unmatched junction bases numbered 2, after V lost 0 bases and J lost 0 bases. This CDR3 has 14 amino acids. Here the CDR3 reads CAASVLGHTDKLIF. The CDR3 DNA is TGTGCAGCAAGCGTACTGGGGCACACCGATAAACTCATCTTT.

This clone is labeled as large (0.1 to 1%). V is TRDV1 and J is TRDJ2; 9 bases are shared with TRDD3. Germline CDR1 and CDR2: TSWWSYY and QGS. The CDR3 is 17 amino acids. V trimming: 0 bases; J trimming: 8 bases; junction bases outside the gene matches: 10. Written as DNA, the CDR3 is TGTGCTCTTGGGGAACTTAACCGGGGGATACTAAGGGCACAACTCTTCTTT. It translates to CALGELNRGILRAQLFF.

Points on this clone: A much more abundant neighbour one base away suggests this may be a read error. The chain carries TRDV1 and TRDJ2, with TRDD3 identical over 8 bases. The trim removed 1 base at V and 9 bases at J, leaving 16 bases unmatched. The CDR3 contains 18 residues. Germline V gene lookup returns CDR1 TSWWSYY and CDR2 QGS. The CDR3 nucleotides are TGTGCTCTTGGGGAACAATTGGGGGATCCGTGGTTAACAACACAACTCTTCTTT. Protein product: CALGEQLGDPWLTTQLFF.

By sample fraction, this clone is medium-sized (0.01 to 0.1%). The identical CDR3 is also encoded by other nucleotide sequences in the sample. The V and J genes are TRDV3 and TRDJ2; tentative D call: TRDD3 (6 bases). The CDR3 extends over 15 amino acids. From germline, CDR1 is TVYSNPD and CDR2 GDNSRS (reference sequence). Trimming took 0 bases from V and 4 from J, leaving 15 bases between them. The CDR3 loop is CAFRGSGGPTAQLFF. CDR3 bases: TGTGCCTTTAGGGGGAGTGGGGGCCCGACAGCACAACTCTTCTTT.

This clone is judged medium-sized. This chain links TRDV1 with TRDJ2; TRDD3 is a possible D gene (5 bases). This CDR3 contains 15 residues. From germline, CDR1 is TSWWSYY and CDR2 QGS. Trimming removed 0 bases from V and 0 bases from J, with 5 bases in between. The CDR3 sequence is CALGELGALTAQLFF. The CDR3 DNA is TGTGCTCTTGGGGAACTGGGGGCTTTGACAGCACAACTCTTCTTT.

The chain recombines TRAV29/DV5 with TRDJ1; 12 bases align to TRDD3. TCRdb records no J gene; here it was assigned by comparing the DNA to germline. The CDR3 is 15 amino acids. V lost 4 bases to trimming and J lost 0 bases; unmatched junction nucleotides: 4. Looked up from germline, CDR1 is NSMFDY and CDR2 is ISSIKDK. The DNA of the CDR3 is TGTGCAGCACTGGGGGATACGGGGCACACCGATAAACTCATCTTT. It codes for CAALGDTGHTDKLIF.

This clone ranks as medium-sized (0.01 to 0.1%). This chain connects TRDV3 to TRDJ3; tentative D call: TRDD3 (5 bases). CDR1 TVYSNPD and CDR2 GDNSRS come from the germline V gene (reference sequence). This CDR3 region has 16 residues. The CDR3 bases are TGTGCTAGTAGGGGGCTGAGCTCCTGGGACACCCGACAGATGTTTTTC. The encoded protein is CASRGLSSWDTRQMFF. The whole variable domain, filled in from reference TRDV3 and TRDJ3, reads CDKVTQSSPDQTVASGSEVVLLCTYDTVYSNPDLFWYRIRPDYSFQFVFYGDNSRSEGADFTQGRFSVKHILTQKAFHLVISPVRTEDSATYYCASRGLSSWDTRQMFFGTGIKLFVEP.

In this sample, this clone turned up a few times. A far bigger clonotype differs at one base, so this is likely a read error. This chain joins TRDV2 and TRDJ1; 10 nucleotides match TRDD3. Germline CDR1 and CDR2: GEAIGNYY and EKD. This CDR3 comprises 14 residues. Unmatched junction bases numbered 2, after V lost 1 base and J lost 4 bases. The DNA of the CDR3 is TGTGCCTGTGACACTGGGGGATACAACGATAAACTCATCTTT. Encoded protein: CACDTGGYNDKLIF.

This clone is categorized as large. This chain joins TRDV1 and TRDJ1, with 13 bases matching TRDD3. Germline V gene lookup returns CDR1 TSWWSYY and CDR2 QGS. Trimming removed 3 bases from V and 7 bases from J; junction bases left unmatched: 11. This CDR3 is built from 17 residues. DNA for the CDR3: TGTGCTCTTGGGGACAGTACTGGGGGATACGCGAGCGGTAAACTCATCTTT. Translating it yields CALGDSTGGYASGKLIF.

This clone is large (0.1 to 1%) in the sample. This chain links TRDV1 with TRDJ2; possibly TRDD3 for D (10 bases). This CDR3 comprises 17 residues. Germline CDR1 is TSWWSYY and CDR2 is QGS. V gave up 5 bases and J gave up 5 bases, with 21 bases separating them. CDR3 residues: CALGSSFLLGDTAQLFF. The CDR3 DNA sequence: TGTGCTCTTGGGTCTTCCTTCCTACTGGGGGATACAGCACAACTCTTCTTT.